The entry that follows covers one T cell receptor beta chain sequence. What it binds is not known. This sample was included in a study of cytomegalovirus exposure and HLA in healthy donors. Notes on the study in general: Cytomegalovirus association was assigned to approximately 160 TCR beta chains. It was taken for granted in presence/absence analyses that sequencing depth across donors was roughly uniform.

Germline CDR1 reads MNHNS; CDR2 reads SASEGT. This CDR3 has 15 amino acids. V gave up 2 bases and J gave up 4 bases; unmatched junction bases: 6. This PCR relied on a set of 60 Vbeta primers and 13 Jbeta primers. Clones were sequenced by immunoSEQ multiplex PCR, and TCRdb holds only the in-frame ones, with some missing. The data show about 130,000 clones, about 83% seen once. The specimen was PBMCs. This sequence originates from a girl aged 2-10 years in good health and CMV-seronegative. The genes are TRBV6-1 and TRBJ2-3, with 7 nucleotides matching TRBD1. The CDR3 is CASSERLGGADTQYF. For the CDR3, the DNA is TGTGCCAGCAGTGAACGGCTAGGGGGCGCAGATACGCAGTATTTT.